This T cell receptor (beta chain) was documented in a study of blood T cells in healthy people across ages. On this clonotype itself: Its antigen is still unknown.

This CDR3 spans 13 amino acids. V was clipped by 6 bases and J by 3 bases; unmatched bases: 4. The study, taken as a whole, reports: Naive CD4+ cells and diversity were both higher in long-lived donors than in aged donors.

A J-beta primer mix and a sample-barcoded 5' primer were used in a second PCR of roughly 6 to 11 cycles. Using its own MiXCR run on the 5' RACE reads, TCRdb lists one record per CDR3 protein. The sample carries fewer than 2,000,000 distinct CDR3 sequences, roughly two fifths recorded once. The source material was blood. This chain uses TRBV12-3 or TRBV12-4 with TRBJ1-1; TRBD1 aligns across 7 bases. The sequence derives from a human donor in good health. The CDR3 DNA reads as TGTGCCAGCAGGGGACAGTTGGACACTGAAGCTTTCTTT. Translation: CASRGQLDTEAFF.